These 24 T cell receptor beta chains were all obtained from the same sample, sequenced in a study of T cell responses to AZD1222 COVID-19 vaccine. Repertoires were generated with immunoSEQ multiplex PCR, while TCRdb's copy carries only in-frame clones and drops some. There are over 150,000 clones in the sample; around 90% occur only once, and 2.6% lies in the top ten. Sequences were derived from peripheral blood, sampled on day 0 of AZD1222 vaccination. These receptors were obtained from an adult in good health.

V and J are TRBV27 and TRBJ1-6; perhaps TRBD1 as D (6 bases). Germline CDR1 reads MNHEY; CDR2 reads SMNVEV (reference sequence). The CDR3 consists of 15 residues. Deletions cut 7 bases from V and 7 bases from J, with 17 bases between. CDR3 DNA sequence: TGTGCCAGCAAATCCGACAGGATTGCGAATTCACCCCTCCACTTT. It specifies CASKSDRIANSPLHF.

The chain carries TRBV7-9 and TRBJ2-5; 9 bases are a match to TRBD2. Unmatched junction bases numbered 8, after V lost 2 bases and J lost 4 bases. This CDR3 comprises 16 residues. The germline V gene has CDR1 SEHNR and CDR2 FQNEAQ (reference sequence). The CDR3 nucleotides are TGTGCCAGCAGCTTACTAAGCGGGAGGTTAGGAGAGACCCAGTACTTC. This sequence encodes CASSLLSGRLGETQYF.

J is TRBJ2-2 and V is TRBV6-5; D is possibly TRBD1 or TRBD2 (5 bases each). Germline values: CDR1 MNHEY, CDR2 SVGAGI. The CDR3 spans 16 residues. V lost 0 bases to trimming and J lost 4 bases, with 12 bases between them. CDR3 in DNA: TGTGCCAGCAGTTACTCATTGGGACGGTCCACCGGGGAGCTGTTTTTT. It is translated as CASSYSLGRSTGELFF.

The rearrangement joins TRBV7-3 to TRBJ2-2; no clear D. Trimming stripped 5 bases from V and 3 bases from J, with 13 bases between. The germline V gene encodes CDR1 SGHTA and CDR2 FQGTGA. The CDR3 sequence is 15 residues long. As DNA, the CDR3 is TGTGCCAGCAGCCGAAGGCCTACGGACACCGGGGAGCTGTTTTTT. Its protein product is CASSRRPTDTGELFF.

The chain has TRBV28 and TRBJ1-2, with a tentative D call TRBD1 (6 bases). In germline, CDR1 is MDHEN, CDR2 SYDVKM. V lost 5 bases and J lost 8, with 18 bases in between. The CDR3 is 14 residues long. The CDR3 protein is CASSAAGEGYGYTF. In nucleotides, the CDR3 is TGTGCCAGCAGTGCAGCAGGGGAGGGGTACGGCTACACCTTC.

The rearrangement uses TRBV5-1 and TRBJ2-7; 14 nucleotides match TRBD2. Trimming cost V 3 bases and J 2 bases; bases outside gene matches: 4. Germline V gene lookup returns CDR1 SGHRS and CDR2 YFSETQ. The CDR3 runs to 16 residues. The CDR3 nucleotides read TGCGCCAGCAGCTGGGGGGGACTAGCGGGAGCCTACGAGCAGTACTTC. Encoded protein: CASSWGGLAGAYEQYF.

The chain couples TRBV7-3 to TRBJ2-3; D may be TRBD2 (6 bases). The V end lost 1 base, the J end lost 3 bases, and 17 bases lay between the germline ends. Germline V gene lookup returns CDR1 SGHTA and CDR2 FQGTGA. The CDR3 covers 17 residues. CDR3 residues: CASSLSPWSGVTDTQYF. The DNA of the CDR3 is TGTGCCAGCAGCTTAAGTCCTTGGTCGGGGGTGACAGATACGCAGTATTTT.

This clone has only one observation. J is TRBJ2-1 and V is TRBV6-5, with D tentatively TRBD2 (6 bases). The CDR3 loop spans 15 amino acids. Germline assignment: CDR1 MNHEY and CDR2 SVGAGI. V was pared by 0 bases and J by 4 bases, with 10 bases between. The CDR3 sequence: CASSYSVRGYNEQFF. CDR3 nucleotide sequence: TGTGCCAGCAGTTACTCGGTCCGGGGGTACAATGAGCAGTTCTTC.

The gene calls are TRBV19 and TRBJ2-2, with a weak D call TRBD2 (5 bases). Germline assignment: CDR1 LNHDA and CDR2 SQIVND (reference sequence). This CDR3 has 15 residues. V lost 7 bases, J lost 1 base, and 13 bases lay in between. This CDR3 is CASIRSGRNTGELFF. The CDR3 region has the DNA TGTGCCAGTATCCGATCTGGGAGGAACACCGGGGAGCTGTTTTTT.

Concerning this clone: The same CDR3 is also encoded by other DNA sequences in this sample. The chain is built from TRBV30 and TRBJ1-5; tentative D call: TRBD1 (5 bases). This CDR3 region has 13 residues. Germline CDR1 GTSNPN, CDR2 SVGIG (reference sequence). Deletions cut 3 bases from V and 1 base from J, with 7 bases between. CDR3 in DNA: TGTGCCTGGAGCGGGGACAGCAATCAGCCCCAGCATTTT. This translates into CAWSGDSNQPQHF.

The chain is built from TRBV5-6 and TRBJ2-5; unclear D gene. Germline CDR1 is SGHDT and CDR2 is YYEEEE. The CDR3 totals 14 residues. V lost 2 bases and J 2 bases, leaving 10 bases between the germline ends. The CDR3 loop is CASSLRSTQETQYF. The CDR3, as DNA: TGTGCCAGCAGCTTACGCAGCACGCAAGAGACCCAGTACTTC.

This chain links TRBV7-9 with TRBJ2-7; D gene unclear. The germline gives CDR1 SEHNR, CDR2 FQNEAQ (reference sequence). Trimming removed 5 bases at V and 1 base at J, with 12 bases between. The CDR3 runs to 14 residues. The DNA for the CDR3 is TGTGCCAGCAGCCCATCCCAGGCATCCTACGAGCAGTACTTC. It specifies CASSPSQASYEQYF.

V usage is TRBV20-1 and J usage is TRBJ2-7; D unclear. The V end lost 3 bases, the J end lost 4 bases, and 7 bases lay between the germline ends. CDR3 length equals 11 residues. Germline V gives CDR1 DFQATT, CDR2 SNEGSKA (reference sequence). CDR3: CSASWVYEQYF. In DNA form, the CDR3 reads TGCAGTGCTAGCTGGGTTTACGAGCAGTACTTC.

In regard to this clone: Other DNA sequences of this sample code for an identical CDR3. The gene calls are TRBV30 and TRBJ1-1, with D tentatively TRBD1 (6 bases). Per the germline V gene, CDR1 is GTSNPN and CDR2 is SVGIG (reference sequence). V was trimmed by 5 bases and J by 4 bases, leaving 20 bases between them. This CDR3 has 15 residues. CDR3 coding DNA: TGTGCCTGGCGGGGGGGGGCAGGGACCTTCACTGAAGCTTTCTTT. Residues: CAWRGGAGTFTEAFF.

CDR3 loop: CASSESTKILAGRSYNEQFF. The CDR3 nucleotides read TGCGCCAGCAGTGAGTCGACTAAAATATTAGCGGGAAGGTCCTACAATGAGCAGTTCTTC. This chain connects TRBV10-1 to TRBJ2-1, with 8 bases aligning to TRBD2. After removal of 0 bases from V and 1 base from J, the junction contained 14 bases not matched to a gene. This CDR3 contains 20 residues. The germline CDR1 and CDR2 sequences are WNHNN and SYGVQD (reference sequence).

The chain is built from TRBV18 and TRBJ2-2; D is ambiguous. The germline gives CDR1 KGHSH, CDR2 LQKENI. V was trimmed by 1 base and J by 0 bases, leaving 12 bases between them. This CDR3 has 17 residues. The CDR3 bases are TGTGCCAGCTCACCACTGGGCCACAACCCGAACACCGGGGAGCTGTTTTTT. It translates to CASSPLGHNPNTGELFF.

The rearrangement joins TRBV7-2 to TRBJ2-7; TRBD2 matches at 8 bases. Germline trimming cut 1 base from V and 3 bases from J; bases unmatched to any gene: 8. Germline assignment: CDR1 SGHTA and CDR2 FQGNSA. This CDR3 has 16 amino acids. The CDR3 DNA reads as TGTGCCAGCAGCTTAGTCCCGGGGGGGGCTGGCTACGAGCAGTACTTC. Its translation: CASSLVPGGAGYEQYF.

The CDR3 protein is CASNGRGGAYEQYF. The CDR3 bases are TGTGCCAGCAACGGTCGGGGCGGGGCCTACGAGCAGTACTTC. This rearrangement joins TRBV6-5 to TRBJ2-7; D may be TRBD2 (6 bases). Deletions cut 7 bases from V and 2 bases from J, with 15 bases between. This CDR3 is built from 14 residues. The germline V gene encodes CDR1 MNHEY and CDR2 SVGAGI.

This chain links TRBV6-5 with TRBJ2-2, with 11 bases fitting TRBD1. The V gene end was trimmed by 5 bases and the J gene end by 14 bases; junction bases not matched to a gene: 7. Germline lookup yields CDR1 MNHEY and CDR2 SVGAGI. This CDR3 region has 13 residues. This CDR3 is CASSRDRGAPLFF. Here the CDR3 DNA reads TGTGCCAGCAGTCGGGACAGGGGGGCCCCCCTGTTTTTT.

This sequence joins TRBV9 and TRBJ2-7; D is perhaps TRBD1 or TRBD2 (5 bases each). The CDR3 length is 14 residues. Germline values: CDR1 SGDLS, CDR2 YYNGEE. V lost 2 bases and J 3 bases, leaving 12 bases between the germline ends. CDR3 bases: TGTGCCAGCAGCGTGGAGGACGGACACTACGAGCAGTACTTC. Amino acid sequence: CASSVEDGHYEQYF.

This CDR3 reads CASSPPMTWGTEAFF. In nucleotides, the CDR3 is TGTGCCAGCAGTCCTCCCATGACTTGGGGCACTGAAGCTTTCTTT. The chain joins TRBV28 to TRBJ1-1; no clear D gene. The CDR3 is 15 amino acids. CDR1 MDHEN and CDR2 SYDVKM come from the germline V gene. The ends were cut back, 5 bases at V and 4 bases at J, with 17 bases in the middle.

In DNA, the CDR3 is TGCAGTGCTACCAACAGGGGAGGAGCTTTCTTT. This translates into CSATNRGGAFF. The genes are TRBV20-1 and TRBJ1-1, with 7 bases matching TRBD1. Trimming at V came to 4 bases and at J to 10 bases, leaving 6 bases not matched to a gene. The length of the CDR3 is 11 residues. In germline, CDR1 is DFQATT, CDR2 SNEGSKA (reference sequence).

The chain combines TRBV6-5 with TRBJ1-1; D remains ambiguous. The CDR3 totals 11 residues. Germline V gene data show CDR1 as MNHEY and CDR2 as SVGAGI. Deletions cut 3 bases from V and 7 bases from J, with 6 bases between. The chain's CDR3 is CASSYKDEAFF. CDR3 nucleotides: TGTGCCAGCAGTTATAAGGATGAAGCTTTCTTT.

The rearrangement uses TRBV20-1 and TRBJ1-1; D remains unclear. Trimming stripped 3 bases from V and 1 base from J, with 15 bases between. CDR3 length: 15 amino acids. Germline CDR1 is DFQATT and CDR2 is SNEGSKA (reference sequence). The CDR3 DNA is TGCAGTGCTAGTACCCCTCGGGCTGCGAACACTGAAGCTTTCTTT. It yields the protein CSASTPRAANTEAFF.